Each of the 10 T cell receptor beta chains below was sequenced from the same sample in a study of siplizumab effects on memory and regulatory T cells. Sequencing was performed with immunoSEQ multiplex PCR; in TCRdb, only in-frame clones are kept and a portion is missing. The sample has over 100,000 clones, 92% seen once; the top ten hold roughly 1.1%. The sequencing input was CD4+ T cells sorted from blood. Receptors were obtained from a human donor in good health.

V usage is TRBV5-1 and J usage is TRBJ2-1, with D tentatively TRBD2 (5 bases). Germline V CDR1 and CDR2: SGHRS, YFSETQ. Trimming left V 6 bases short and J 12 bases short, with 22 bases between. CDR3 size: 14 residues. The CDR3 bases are TGCGCCAGCACCTCCCAACTAGTAAATCGGAGGCAGTTCTTC. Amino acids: CASTSQLVNRRQFF.

The CDR3 nucleotides are TGCAGCGTTGACGGGAAGGGTGGAGGGGAGTCCCAGTACTTC. It encodes CSVDGKGGGESQYF. This rearrangement joins TRBV29-1 to TRBJ2-5; a weak D match, TRBD2 (6 bases). Germline CDR1 and CDR2: SQVTM and ANQGSEA. The V end was cut by 3 bases, the J end by 9 bases, with 20 bases between. The CDR3 is 14 residues long.

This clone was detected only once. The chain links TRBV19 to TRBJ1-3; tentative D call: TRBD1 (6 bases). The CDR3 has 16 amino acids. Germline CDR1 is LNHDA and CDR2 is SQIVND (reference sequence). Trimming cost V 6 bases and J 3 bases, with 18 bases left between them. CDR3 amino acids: CASSPSGGHFGNTIYF. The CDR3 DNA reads TGTGCCAGTAGCCCCTCGGGGGGGCATTTTGGAAACACCATATATTTT.

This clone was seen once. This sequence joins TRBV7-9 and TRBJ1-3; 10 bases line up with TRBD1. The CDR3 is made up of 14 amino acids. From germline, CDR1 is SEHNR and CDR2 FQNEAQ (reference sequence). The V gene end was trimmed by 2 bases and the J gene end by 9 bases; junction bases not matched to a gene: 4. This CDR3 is CASSLLRTGGTIYF. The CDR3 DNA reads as TGTGCCAGCAGCTTATTGCGGACAGGGGGCACCATATATTTT.

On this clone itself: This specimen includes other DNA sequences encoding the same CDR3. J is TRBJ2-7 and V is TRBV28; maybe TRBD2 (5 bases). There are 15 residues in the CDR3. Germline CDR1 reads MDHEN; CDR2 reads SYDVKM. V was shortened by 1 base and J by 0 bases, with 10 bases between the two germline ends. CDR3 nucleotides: TGTGCCAGCAGTTTATCGGGGAGTAGCTCCTACGAGCAGTACTTC. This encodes CASSLSGSSSYEQYF.

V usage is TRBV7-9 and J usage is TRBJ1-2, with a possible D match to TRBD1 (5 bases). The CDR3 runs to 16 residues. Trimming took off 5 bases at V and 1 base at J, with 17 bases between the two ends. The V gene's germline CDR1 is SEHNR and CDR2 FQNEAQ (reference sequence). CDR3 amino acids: CASSLRDQKLNYGYTF. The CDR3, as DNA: TGTGCCAGCAGCCTCCGGGACCAGAAGCTTAACTATGGCTACACCTTC.

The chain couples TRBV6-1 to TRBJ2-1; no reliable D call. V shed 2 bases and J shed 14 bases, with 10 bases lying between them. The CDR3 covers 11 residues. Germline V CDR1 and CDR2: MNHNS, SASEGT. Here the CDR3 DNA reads TGTGCCAGCAGTGAAACCGGGTCTGAGTTCTTC. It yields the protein CASSETGSEFF.

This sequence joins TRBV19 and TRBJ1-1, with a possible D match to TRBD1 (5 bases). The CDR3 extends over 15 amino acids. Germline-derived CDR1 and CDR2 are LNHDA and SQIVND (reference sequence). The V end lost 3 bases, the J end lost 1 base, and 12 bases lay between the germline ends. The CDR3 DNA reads TGTGCCAGTAGTATGGTCGTCAGGGCGAACACTGAAGCTTTCTTT. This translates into CASSMVVRANTEAFF.

The CDR3 nucleotides are TGTGCCAGCAGCTTAGATGTGGCCGGGGACTATGGCTACACCTTC. This sequence encodes CASSLDVAGDYGYTF. The chain couples TRBV11-2 to TRBJ1-2; D call uncertain. V dropped 0 bases and J dropped 3 bases, with 11 bases sitting between them. The length of the CDR3 is 15 residues. The V gene's germline CDR1 is SGHAT and CDR2 FQNNGV. Looking up the rest from reference TRBV11-2 and TRBJ1-2 gives the full variable domain: EAGVAQSPRYKIIEKRQSVAFWCNPISGHATLYWYQQILGQGPKLLIQFQNNGVVDDSQLPKDRFSAERLKGVDSTLKIQPAKLEDSAVYLCASSLDVAGDYGYTFGSGTRLTVV.

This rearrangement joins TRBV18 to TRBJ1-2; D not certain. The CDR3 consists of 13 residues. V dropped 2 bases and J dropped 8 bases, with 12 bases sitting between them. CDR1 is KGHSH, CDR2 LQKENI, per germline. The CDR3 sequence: CASSPGVVSGYTF. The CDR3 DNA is TGTGCCAGCTCACCAGGAGTAGTGTCAGGCTACACCTTC.